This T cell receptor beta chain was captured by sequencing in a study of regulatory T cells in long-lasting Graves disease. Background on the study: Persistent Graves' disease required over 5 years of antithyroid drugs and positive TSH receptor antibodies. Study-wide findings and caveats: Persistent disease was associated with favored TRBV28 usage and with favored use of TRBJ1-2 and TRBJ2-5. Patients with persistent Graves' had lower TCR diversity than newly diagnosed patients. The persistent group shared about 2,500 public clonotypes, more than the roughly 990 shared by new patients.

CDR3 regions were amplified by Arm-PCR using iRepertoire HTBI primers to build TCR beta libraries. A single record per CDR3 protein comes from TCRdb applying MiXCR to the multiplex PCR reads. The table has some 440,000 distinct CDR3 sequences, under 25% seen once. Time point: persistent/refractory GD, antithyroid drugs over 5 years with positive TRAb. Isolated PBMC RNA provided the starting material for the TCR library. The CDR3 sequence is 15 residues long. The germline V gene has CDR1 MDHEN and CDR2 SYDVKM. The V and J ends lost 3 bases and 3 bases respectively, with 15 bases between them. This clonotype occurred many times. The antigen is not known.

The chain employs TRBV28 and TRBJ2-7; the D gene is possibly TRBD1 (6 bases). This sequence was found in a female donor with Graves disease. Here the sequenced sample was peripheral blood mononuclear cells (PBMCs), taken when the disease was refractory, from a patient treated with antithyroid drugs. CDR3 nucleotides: TGTGCCAGCAGTTTTAGGACAGTAACCTTCTACGAGCAGTACTTC. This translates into CASSFRTVTFYEQYF.